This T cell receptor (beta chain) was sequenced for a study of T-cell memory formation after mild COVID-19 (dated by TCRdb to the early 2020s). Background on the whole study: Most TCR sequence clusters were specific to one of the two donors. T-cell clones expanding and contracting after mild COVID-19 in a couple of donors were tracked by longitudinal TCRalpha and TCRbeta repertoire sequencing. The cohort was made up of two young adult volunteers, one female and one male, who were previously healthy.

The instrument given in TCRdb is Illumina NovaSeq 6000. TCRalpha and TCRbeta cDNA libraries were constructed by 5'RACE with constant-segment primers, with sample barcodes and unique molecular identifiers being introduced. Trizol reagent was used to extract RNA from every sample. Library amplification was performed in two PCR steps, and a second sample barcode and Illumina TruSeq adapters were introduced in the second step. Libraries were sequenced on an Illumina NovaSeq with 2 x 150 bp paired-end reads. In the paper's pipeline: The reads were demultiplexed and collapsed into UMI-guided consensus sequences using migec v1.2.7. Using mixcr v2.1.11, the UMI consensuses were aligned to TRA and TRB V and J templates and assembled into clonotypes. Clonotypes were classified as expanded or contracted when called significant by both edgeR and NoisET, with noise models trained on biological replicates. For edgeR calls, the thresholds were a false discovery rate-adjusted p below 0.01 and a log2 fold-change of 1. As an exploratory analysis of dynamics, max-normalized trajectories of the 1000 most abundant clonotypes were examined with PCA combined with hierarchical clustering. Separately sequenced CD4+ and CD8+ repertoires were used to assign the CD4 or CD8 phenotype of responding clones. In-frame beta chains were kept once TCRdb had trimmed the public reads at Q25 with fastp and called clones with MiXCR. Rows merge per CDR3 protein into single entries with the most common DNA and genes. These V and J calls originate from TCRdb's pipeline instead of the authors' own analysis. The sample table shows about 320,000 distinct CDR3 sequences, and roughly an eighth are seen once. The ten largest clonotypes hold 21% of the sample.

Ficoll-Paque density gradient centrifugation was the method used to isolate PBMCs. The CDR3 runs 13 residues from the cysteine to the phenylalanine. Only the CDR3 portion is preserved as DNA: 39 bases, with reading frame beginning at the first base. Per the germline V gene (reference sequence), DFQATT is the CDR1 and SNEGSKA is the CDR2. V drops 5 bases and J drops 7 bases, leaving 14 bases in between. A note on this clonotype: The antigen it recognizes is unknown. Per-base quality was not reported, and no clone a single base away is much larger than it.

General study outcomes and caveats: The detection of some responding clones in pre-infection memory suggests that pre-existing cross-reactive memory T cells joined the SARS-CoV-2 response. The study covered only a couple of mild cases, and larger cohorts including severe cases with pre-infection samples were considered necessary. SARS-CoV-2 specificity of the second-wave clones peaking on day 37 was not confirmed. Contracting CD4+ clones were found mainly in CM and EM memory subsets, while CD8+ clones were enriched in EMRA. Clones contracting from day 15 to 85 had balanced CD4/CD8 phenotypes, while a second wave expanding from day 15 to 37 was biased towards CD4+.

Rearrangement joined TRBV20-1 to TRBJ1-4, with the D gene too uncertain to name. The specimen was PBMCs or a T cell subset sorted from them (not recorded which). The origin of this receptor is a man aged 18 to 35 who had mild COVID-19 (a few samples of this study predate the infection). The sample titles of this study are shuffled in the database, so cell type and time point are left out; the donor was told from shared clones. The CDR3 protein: CSAYGPLGEKLFF. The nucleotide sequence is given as TGCAGTGCTTACGGGCCCTTAGGTGAAAAACTGTTTTTT.